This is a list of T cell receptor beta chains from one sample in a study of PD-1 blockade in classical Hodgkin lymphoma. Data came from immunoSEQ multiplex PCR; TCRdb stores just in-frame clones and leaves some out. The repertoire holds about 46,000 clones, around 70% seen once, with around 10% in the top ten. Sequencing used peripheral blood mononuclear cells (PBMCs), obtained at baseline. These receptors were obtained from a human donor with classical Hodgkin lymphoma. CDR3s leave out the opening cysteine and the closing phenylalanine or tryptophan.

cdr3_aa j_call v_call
ASSLGQGAYNEQF TRBJ2-1 TRBV9
ASISGGGADTQY TRBJ2-3 TRBV2
ASSGVAGVGEQF TRBJ2-1 TRBV6-1
ASTRQGAFGTEAF TRBJ1-1 TRBV19
ASSSRSWGYT TRBJ1-2 TRBV11-3
ASSGVGPTEAF TRBJ1-1 TRBV2
ASSDTFSNQPQH TRBJ1-5 TRBV6-5
ASRQGEHQPQH TRBJ1-5 TRBV10-2
ASSERQGGAGETQY TRBJ2-5 TRBV2
ASSQEGWGGVAF TRBJ1-1 TRBV14
ASSLSGPNTEAF TRBJ1-1 TRBV27
ASSIWPAKNTEAF TRBJ1-1 TRBV19
ASWSAGFKETQY TRBJ2-5 TRBV2
ASSPMTANYGYT TRBJ1-2 TRBV19
ASSYDRGDTEAF TRBJ1-1 TRBV19
ASSLAGNTEAF TRBJ1-1 TRBV28
ASSFGGARLGNQPQH TRBJ1-5 TRBV28
ASNRLNTEAF TRBJ1-1 TRBV2
ASSNRGPATNEKLF TRBJ1-4 TRBV4-1
ASSLQLHNEQF TRBJ2-1 TRBV5-1
ASANGGGTGGGNQPQH TRBJ1-5 TRBV2
ASSLYNEQF TRBJ2-1 TRBV2
ASSLGTSGPGATDTQY TRBJ2-3 TRBV7-6
ASSASGTVITGELF TRBJ2-2 TRBV9
ASSLSGTAIRGYT TRBJ1-2 TRBV5-1
ASKSSGNTIY TRBJ1-3 TRBV9
ASSLAATWGYT TRBJ1-2 TRBV11-3
ASSEANQMSYGYT TRBJ1-2 TRBV2
ASSESSFKNIQY TRBJ2-4 TRBV10-2
ASSYTTGELF TRBJ2-2 TRBV27
ASRGAGHNPSYEQY TRBJ2-7 TRBV2
ASSPWTGPDEQY TRBJ2-7 TRBV7-9
ASSSVLAGTQETQY TRBJ2-5 TRBV11-3